The clone carrying this T cell receptor (beta chain) was observed a few times. As yet, its antigen is unknown. The source of the sample is a study of radiation and T cells in renal cell carcinoma. Overall study findings and caveats: In blood, top tumor clones expanded by 2 weeks, shrinking by 4.

The time point was: blood 4 weeks post-SBRT, at nephrectomy. As to treatment: 15 Gy SBRT to primary tumor, nephrectomy 4 weeks later. Nephrectomy followed 15 Gy stereotactic body radiation by 4 weeks. This renal cell carcinoma was of the clear cell type. Profiled with immunoSEQ multiplex PCR; TCRdb holds only in-frame clones, not every one. The sample records 60,000 or so clones, approximately 80% being singletons. In germline, CDR1 is SGHAT, CDR2 FQNNGV. CDR3 length: 16 amino acids. With 1 base clipped from V and 5 bases from J, the junction kept 10 bases outside the gene matches. This receptor was identified in a man between 60 and 70 years old with renal cell carcinoma. This sequence joins TRBV11-2 and TRBJ2-5, with 7 bases fitting TRBD2. The specimen comprised blood, sampled from a patient whose treatment included radiotherapy and nephrectomy. The CDR3 DNA is TGTGCCAGCAGCTTAGTGGGGGGGAGGGCTACGGAGACCCAGTACTTC. It specifies CASSLVGGRATETQYF.